This TCR beta chain was observed in a study of OX40 agonist ivuxolimab in advanced cancers. Study information: In this trial design, patients received ivuxolimab intravenously at 0.01 to 10 mg/kg every 2 weeks.

Clones were sequenced by immunoSEQ multiplex PCR, and TCRdb holds only the in-frame ones, with some missing. The sample yields about 45,000 clones, about 88% seen once. Trimming took off 1 base at V and 3 bases at J, with 10 bases between the two ends. Germline assignment: CDR1 SGHAT and CDR2 FQNNGV. The CDR3 contains 15 residues. V usage is TRBV11-2 and J usage is TRBJ2-1; D may be TRBD2 (5 bases). The sequence came from an adult with an advanced solid tumor such as melanoma, head and neck, liver or kidney cancer. This specimen was CD4+ or CD8+ T cells sorted from blood, taken in a trial of the OX40 agonist ivuxolimab. The CDR3 nucleotides are TGTGCCAGCAGCTTAGTTGGGGAGTTCTACAATGAGCAGTTCTTC. Its protein product is CASSLVGEFYNEQFF.